The 24 T cell receptor beta chains listed next were all sequenced from one sample in a study of response to subunit inactivated influenza vaccine. Using its own MiXCR run on the RT-PCR reads, TCRdb lists one record per CDR3 protein. The profile shows 150,000 to 200,000 distinct CDR3 sequences, roughly 12% of them singletons. The data also belong to a second study, concerning T cells expressing NK-cell markers. That study adds: It was by 5'RACE template switching with UMIs that TCR beta cDNA was made.

The source material was CD8+ T cells sorted from PBMCs, sampled about 13 days after vaccination. The receptors were sampled from a man aged 50-59 years who received an inactivated influenza vaccine.

The count of this clonotype is one. CDR3 nucleotide sequence: TGTGCCAGCAGGGTCGGGGGACGGCAAGAGACCCAGTACTTC. Protein product: CASRVGGRQETQYF. The chain uses TRBV2 and TRBJ2-5, with D maybe TRBD2 (6 bases). Germline CDR1 reads SNHLY; CDR2 reads FYNNEI. The CDR3 is made up of 14 amino acids. V lost 6 bases, J lost 2 bases, and 13 bases lay in between.

This clonotype has a handful of counts. The V and J genes are TRBV6-6 and TRBJ2-7; the D is unclear. V lost 5 bases and J 7 bases, leaving 15 bases between the germline ends. This CDR3 is built from 13 residues. Germline loops: CDR1 MNHNY, CDR2 SVGAGI (reference sequence). CDR3 region: CASSQFGSGEQYF. CDR3 nucleotides: TGTGCCAGCAGTCAGTTTGGGTCTGGAGAGCAGTACTTC.

This clonotype was seen once. This may come from a read error, since a much larger clone is one base off. The chain is built from TRBV10-3 and TRBJ2-2, with 9 bases matching TRBD1. The junction had 2 bases not matched to a gene; V was cut back by 1 base and J by 2 bases. The CDR3 spans 16 residues. In germline, CDR1 is ENHRY, CDR2 SYGVKD. The CDR3 here is CAISEWTGDNTGELFF. The DNA of the CDR3 is TGTGCCATCAGTGAGTGGACAGGGGATAACACCGGGGAGCTGTTTTTT.

This clonotype was picked up a small number of times. The chain recombines TRBV4-1 with TRBJ1-1, with D hard to call. CDR1 is MGHRA, CDR2 YSYEKL, per germline. The V gene lost 1 base and the J gene lost 0 bases, with 9 bases spanning the gap. The CDR3 spans 15 residues. CDR3 in DNA: TGCGCCAGCAGCCAAGTTGCAGCGTTGAACACTGAAGCTTTCTTT. It encodes CASSQVAALNTEAFF.

This clonotype was seen a handful of times. The CDR3 sequence: CASSQTMGGFSPYEKLFF. In nucleotides, the CDR3 is TGTGCCAGCAGCCAGACGATGGGAGGATTCAGTCCCTATGAAAAACTGTTTTTT. The V and J genes are TRBV3-1 and TRBJ1-4, with D unresolved. V lost 3 bases to trimming and J lost 6 bases, with 23 bases between them. The length of the CDR3 is 18 residues. Germline V gives CDR1 LGHDT, CDR2 YNNKEL (reference sequence). The full variable domain, in which reference TRBV3-1 and TRBJ1-4 provide the parts outside the CDR3, is DTAVSQTPKYLVTQMGNDKSIKCEQNLGHDTMYWYKQDSKKFLKIMFSYNNKELIINETVPNRFSPKSPDKAHLNLHINSLELGDSAVYFCASSQTMGGFSPYEKLFFGSGTQLSVL.

The chain has TRBV15 and TRBJ1-2; 8 positions match TRBD1. This CDR3 is 15 amino acids long. Trimming cost V 0 bases and J 5 bases; bases outside gene matches: 5. Per germline, CDR1 LNHNV and CDR2 YYDKDF (reference sequence). The CDR3 sequence is CATSRDRGLVYGYTF. DNA of the CDR3: TGTGCCACCAGCAGAGACAGGGGGCTCGTTTATGGCTACACCTTC.

There are many counts of this clonotype. The V call is TRBV29-1, the J call TRBJ1-1, with D possibly being TRBD1 (6 bases). The V gene lost 3 bases and the J gene lost 6 bases, with 20 bases spanning the gap. The CDR3 runs to 15 residues. From germline, CDR1 is SQVTM and CDR2 ANQGSEA. As DNA, the CDR3 is TGCAGCGTTGACGGTGGAGAGGGTAAGGGGGCTGAAGCTTTCTTT. Protein sequence: CSVDGGEGKGAEAFF.

This clonotype was counted only a few times. The chain is built from TRBV7-8 and TRBJ2-3; 10 nucleotides line up with TRBD2. The CDR3 consists of 15 residues. In germline, CDR1 is SGHVS, CDR2 FQNEAQ. Trimming removed 5 bases from V and 4 bases from J; junction bases left unmatched: 6. The CDR3 sequence is CASSRTSGDADTQYF. In DNA, the CDR3 is TGTGCCAGCAGCCGGACTAGCGGCGATGCAGATACGCAGTATTTT.

In its sample, this clonotype was seen a few times. The CDR3 loop reads CSAKQGAGTGELFF. CDR3 nucleotide sequence: TGCAGTGCTAAACAGGGAGCGGGCACCGGGGAGCTGTTTTTT. The chain links TRBV20-1 to TRBJ2-2; D assignment may be TRBD1 or TRBD2 (6 bases each). The CDR3 contains 14 residues. The V gene's germline CDR1 is DFQATT and CDR2 SNEGSKA (reference sequence). V shed 4 bases and J shed 4 bases, with 13 bases lying between them.

In its sample, this clonotype was seen many times. The rearrangement joins TRBV27 to TRBJ2-7; 7 positions match TRBD2. The CDR3 has 14 amino acids. Germline trimming cut 0 bases from V and 3 bases from J; bases unmatched to any gene: 2. Per the germline V gene, CDR1 is MNHEY and CDR2 is SMNVEV (reference sequence). The CDR3 DNA reads TGTGCCAGCAGTTTATCCGGGAGGTTCTACGAGCAGTACTTC. Its translation is CASSLSGRFYEQYF.

This clonotype was seen only a few times. This CDR3 reads CASSLWEHTGELFF. The CDR3 region has the DNA TGTGCCAGCAGCTTGTGGGAGCACACCGGGGAGCTGTTTTTT. The J gene is TRBJ2-2, the V gene TRBV7-6, with a tentative D call TRBD2 (5 bases). Germline values: CDR1 SGHVS, CDR2 FNYEAQ. V was clipped by 3 bases and J by 3 bases, with 8 bases between them. The CDR3 runs to 14 residues.

This chain connects TRBV28 to TRBJ1-1, with D uncertain. The CDR3 runs to 15 residues. Germline loops: CDR1 MDHEN, CDR2 SYDVKM. V was cut by 1 base and J by 1 base, with 10 bases left in between. The CDR3 region is CASSLFGVSNTEAFF. CDR3 nucleotide sequence: TGTGCCAGCAGTTTATTTGGGGTCTCGAACACTGAAGCTTTCTTT.

This clonotype has just a few counts. The CDR3 DNA reads TGTGCCAGCAGTTATCGGGGGGGCAATGAGCAGTTCTTC. Its translation is CASSYRGGNEQFF. V and J are TRBV27 and TRBJ2-1; 8 bases agree with TRBD2. Germline CDR1 reads MNHEY; CDR2 reads SMNVEV (reference sequence). CDR3 size: 13 residues. With V trimmed by 4 bases and J by 6 bases, 2 bases remained unmatched.

This clonotype was seen repeatedly, ten times or more. The rearrangement joins TRBV28 to TRBJ2-1, with D possibly matching TRBD2 (5 bases). Trimming left V 11 bases short and J 1 base short, with 9 bases between. Germline assignment: CDR1 MDHEN and CDR2 SYDVKM. This CDR3 comprises 12 residues. In DNA form, the CDR3 reads TGTGCCGGAGGACGGTCCTACAATGAGCAGTTCTTC. Encoded protein: CAGGRSYNEQFF.

The sample holds many counts of this clonotype. This chain links TRBV20-1 with TRBJ2-7; D is uncertain. With 0 bases removed from V and 2 bases from J, the gap between germline ends came to 8 bases. The CDR3 consists of 13 residues. Germline V gene data show CDR1 as DFQATT and CDR2 as SNEGSKA (reference sequence). CDR3 bases: TGCAGTGCTAGAGATGACACCACCTACGAGCAGTACTTC. It is translated as CSARDDTTYEQYF.

The sample holds a few counts of this clonotype. The J gene is TRBJ1-4, the V gene TRBV7-9; D remains unclear. V was trimmed by 4 bases and J by 0 bases, leaving 12 bases between them. Germline V gene lookup returns CDR1 SEHNR and CDR2 FQNEAQ (reference sequence). The CDR3 is 16 amino acids. The CDR3 DNA is TGTGCCAGCAGCTCAGAGACGTACCCAACTAATGAAAAACTGTTTTTT. It codes for CASSSETYPTNEKLFF.

The V call is TRBV14, the J call TRBJ2-7, with 8 positions matching TRBD1. This CDR3 region has 17 residues. The V gene's germline CDR1 is SGHDN and CDR2 FVKESK. V dropped 3 bases and J dropped 2; count of bases not matched to a gene: 12. The CDR3 region is CASSHLFGQGAAYEQYF. DNA of the CDR3: TGTGCCAGCAGCCATCTCTTCGGACAGGGTGCGGCCTACGAGCAGTACTTC.

This clonotype showed up just a few times. The rearrangement uses TRBV28 and TRBJ1-4, with D unresolved. CDR3 length: 13 residues. Germline assignment: CDR1 MDHEN and CDR2 SYDVKM. Trimming stripped 6 bases from V and 8 bases from J, with 13 bases between. CDR3 sequence reads: CASRGRLYEKLFF. The CDR3 DNA reads TGTGCCAGCAGGGGAAGGTTATACGAAAAACTGTTTTTT.

The chain couples TRBV7-2 to TRBJ1-6, with 8 bases that match TRBD1. The CDR3 sequence is 16 residues long. The germline CDR1 and CDR2 sequences are SGHTA and FQGNSA. V trimming: 3 bases; J trimming: 6 bases; junction bases outside the gene matches: 7. As DNA, the CDR3 is TGTGCCAGCAGCTTGTATGGGACAGGAATTAATTCACCCCTCCACTTT. Protein product: CASSLYGTGINSPLHF.

This clonotype appeared many times. The genes are TRBV12-3 or TRBV12-4 and TRBJ2-1, with D unclear. This CDR3 has 12 amino acids. V was clipped by 2 bases and J by 8 bases, with 7 bases between them. CDR3 in DNA: TGTGCCAGCAGTTTAAGTAGAGATGAGCAGTTCTTC. It yields the protein CASSLSRDEQFF.

The chain links TRBV6-1 to TRBJ2-2, with 7 positions matching TRBD2. The V and J ends lost 6 bases and 7 bases, in that order; junction bases with no gene match: 11. CDR3 length equals 15 residues. Germline V gives CDR1 MNHNS, CDR2 SASEGT. For the CDR3, the DNA is TGTGCCAGCAGATGGGCAGCGGGATCGAACGGGGAGCTGTTTTTT. It is translated as CASRWAAGSNGELFF.

The genes are TRBV7-9 and TRBJ2-4; 7 nucleotides align to TRBD1. Trimming removed 2 bases from V and 4 bases from J; junction bases left unmatched: 5. CDR1 is SEHNR and CDR2 is FQNEAQ in the germline V gene (reference sequence). The CDR3 runs 15 residues. The CDR3 sequence: CASSLLRGQKNIQYF. The CDR3, as DNA: TGTGCCAGCAGCTTACTGAGGGGACAGAAAAACATTCAGTACTTC.

To note about this clonotype: At one of its ends the junction is not consistent with the germline gene, which may arise from a read error. J is TRBJ2-7 and V is TRBV12-3 or TRBV12-4; 12 bases line up with TRBD2. The CDR3 is made up of 14 amino acids. The CDR3 here is CASSLAGGVHEQYF. The DNA for the CDR3 is TGTGCCAGCAGTCTAGCGGGGGGGGTGCACGAGCAGTACTTC.

This clonotype was observed a few times. This chain joins TRBV12-3 or TRBV12-4 and TRBJ2-1; 7 bases fit TRBD1. J lost 4 bases, V lost 2 bases, and 8 bases had no gene match. The length of the CDR3 is 16 residues. The DNA of the CDR3 is TGTGCCAGCAGTTTATCAGGGACAGCTAGGTACAATGAGCAGTTCTTC. Translated: CASSLSGTARYNEQFF.